The 30 T cell receptor beta chains listed next were all sequenced from one sample in a study of CD8+CD57+ T cells in acquired aplastic anemia. Template material for TCR beta VDJ and CDR3 profiling consisted of genomic DNA. TCRdb used MiXCR to reprocess the reads, holding one entry per CDR3 protein. The sample has over 40,000 distinct CDR3 sequences; around 73% are singletons. The sample was sorted CD4+, CD8+, or CD8+CD57+ T cells (not recorded which) from PBMCs. All receptors derive from a human donor in good health, serving as a control.

The gene calls are TRBV24-1 and TRBJ2-1; 14 bases match TRBD2. The CDR3 is 16 amino acids. The V and J ends lost 1 base and 8 bases, in that order; junction bases with no gene match: 3. Looked up from germline, CDR1 is KGHDR and CDR2 is SFDVKD. The DNA for the CDR3 is TGTGCCACCAGTGATTTAGGGACTAGCGGGAGTTATGAGCAGTTCTTC. Its protein is CATSDLGTSGSYEQFF.

The chain uses TRBV19 and TRBJ1-3; D is ambiguous. V lost 3 bases, J lost 9 bases, and 6 bases lay in between. The CDR3 contains 11 residues. Germline CDR1 and CDR2: LNHDA and SQIVND (reference sequence). The DNA for the CDR3 is TGTGCCAGTAGTATTGACGCCACCATATATTTT. As protein: CASSIDATIYF.

The chain uses TRBV12-3 or TRBV12-4 and TRBJ1-2, with 9 nucleotides matching TRBD1. The CDR3 is 16 amino acids. J gave up 5 bases and V 10 bases, and 17 bases lay outside the gene matches. The CDR3 sequence: CATTVRDRVLSYGYTF. The DNA of the CDR3 is TGTGCCACAACCGTCCGGGACAGGGTGTTATCTTATGGCTACACCTTC.

This clonotype rates as medium-sized (0.01 to 0.1%). V gene TRBV19 combines with J gene TRBJ1-1, with D hard to call. CDR3 length: 14 amino acids. V was shortened by 6 bases and J by 6 bases, with 17 bases between the two germline ends. Looked up from germline, CDR1 is LNHDA and CDR2 is SQIVND (reference sequence). CDR3 sequence: CASSRRPNAPEAFF. The CDR3 region has the DNA TGTGCCAGTAGCCGTAGACCCAACGCCCCTGAAGCTTTCTTT.

The chain combines TRBV11-2 with TRBJ2-1; 8 bases are shared with TRBD2. Germline CDR1 reads SGHAT; CDR2 reads FQNNGV. CDR3 length equals 17 residues. Trimming took 9 bases from V and 4 from J; bases not matched to a gene: 17. CDR3 DNA: TGTGCCAGTTCTTGGCCAGCGGGAGAGGCTAATTACAATGAGCAGTTCTTC. Its protein is CASSWPAGEANYNEQFF.

Only a few counts were recorded for this clonotype. The V call is TRBV7-2, the J call TRBJ1-5; no reliable D call. CDR1 SGHTA and CDR2 FQGNSA come from the germline V gene. This CDR3 comprises 14 residues. V was trimmed by 1 base and J by 0 bases, leaving 4 bases between them. CDR3: CASSLGNSNQPQHF. Here the CDR3 DNA reads TGTGCCAGCAGCTTAGGCAATAGCAATCAGCCCCAGCATTTT.

V and J are TRBV20-1 and TRBJ2-7; the match to TRBD2 covers 7 bases. Unmatched junction bases numbered 3, after V lost 0 bases and J lost 7 bases. Germline values: CDR1 DFQATT, CDR2 SNEGSKA (reference sequence). This CDR3 comprises 12 residues. The CDR3 spells CSARDTRGEQYF. DNA for the CDR3: TGCAGTGCTAGAGATACGCGGGGGGAGCAGTACTTC.

The chain combines TRBV29-1 with TRBJ1-2; D may be TRBD1 (6 bases). The germline gives CDR1 SQVTM, CDR2 ANQGSEA. V was trimmed by 7 bases and J by 2 bases, leaving 11 bases between them. The CDR3 has 12 residues. Here the CDR3 DNA reads TGCAGCGCCCTGACAGGAAACTATGGCTACACCTTC. Translated: CSALTGNYGYTF.

The V call is TRBV10-3, the J call TRBJ1-6; 7 bases align to TRBD1. J was trimmed by 2 bases and V by 4 bases; bases with no gene match: 5. In germline, CDR1 is ENHRY, CDR2 SYGVKD. This CDR3 region has 16 residues. The CDR3 coding sequence is TGTGCCATCAGTGCTAGGGACAGCACCTATAATTCACCCCTCCACTTT. This gives the protein CAISARDSTYNSPLHF.

This rearrangement joins TRBV2 to TRBJ1-1; D call uncertain. The V end lost 8 bases, the J end lost 1 base, and 8 bases lay between the germline ends. Germline V gene data show CDR1 as SNHLY and CDR2 as FYNNEI. The CDR3 extends over 12 amino acids. The CDR3 loop is CASPESNTEAFF. CDR3 DNA: TGTGCCAGCCCTGAGTCGAACACTGAAGCTTTCTTT.

The chain joins TRBV20-1 to TRBJ2-5; no reliable D call. The CDR3 totals 12 residues. The V gene's germline CDR1 is DFQATT and CDR2 SNEGSKA (reference sequence). The V gene lost 6 bases and the J gene lost 5 bases, with 13 bases spanning the gap. The CDR3 sequence: CSATDLEETQYF. The CDR3 DNA sequence: TGCAGTGCCACGGATCTAGAGGAGACCCAGTACTTC.

The V and J genes are TRBV20-1 and TRBJ2-7; D may be TRBD1 (5 bases). V shed 4 bases and J shed 3 bases, with 7 bases lying between them. CDR1 is DFQATT, CDR2 SNEGSKA, per germline (reference sequence). This CDR3 is 11 amino acids long. The CDR3 is CSAIDSYEQYF. As DNA, the CDR3 is TGCAGTGCTATCGACAGCTACGAGCAGTACTTC.

The chain has TRBV20-1 and TRBJ2-1; 8 bases agree with TRBD1. V was clipped by 0 bases and J by 7 bases; unmatched bases: 8. Germline lookup yields CDR1 DFQATT and CDR2 SNEGSKA (reference sequence). The CDR3 spans 15 residues. CDR3: CSAREMGQVENEQFF. As DNA, the CDR3 is TGCAGTGCTAGAGAAATGGGACAGGTGGAAAATGAGCAGTTCTTC.

The chain joins TRBV7-9 to TRBJ2-7; D perhaps matches TRBD2 (7 bases). Germline CDR1 reads SEHNR; CDR2 reads FQNEAQ (reference sequence). V lost 6 bases and J lost 7, with 19 bases in between. This CDR3 region has 14 residues. The CDR3 sequence: CASSPWSGGREQYF. The CDR3 DNA reads as TGTGCCAGCAGTCCCTGGTCGGGGGGCCGGGAGCAGTACTTC.

The chain joins TRBV9 to TRBJ1-5; weak D call: TRBD1 (6 bases). Between the trimmed V and J ends, which lost 3 bases and 8 bases, there was a span of 12 bases. Germline V gene lookup returns CDR1 SGDLS and CDR2 YYNGEE. The CDR3 loop spans 13 amino acids. As DNA, the CDR3 is TGTGCCAGCAGCGAGGGGGGGGGAAAGCCCCAGCATTTT. The encoded protein is CASSEGGGKPQHF. Looking up the rest from reference TRBV9 and TRBJ1-5 gives the full variable domain: DSGVTQTPKHLITATGQRVTLRCSPRSGDLSVYWYQQSLDQGLQFLIQYYNGEERAKGNILERFSAQQFPDLHSELNLSSLELGDSALYFCASSEGGGKPQHFGDGTRLSIL.

The gene calls are TRBV7-8 and TRBJ1-6; 7 nucleotides agree with TRBD1. CDR3 size: 16 residues. Germline V lookup: CDR1 SGHVS, CDR2 FQNEAQ. V was clipped by 2 bases and J by 9 bases; unmatched bases: 10. For the CDR3, the DNA is TGTGCCAGCAGCTTATTGGGTCAGGGGGGAGGTTCACCCCTCCACTTT. It codes for CASSLLGQGGGSPLHF. Drawing the rest from reference TRBV7-8 and TRBJ1-6, the complete variable domain is GAGVSQSPRYKVAKRGQDVALRCDPISGHVSLFWYQQALGQGPEFLTYFQNEAQLDKSGLPSDRFFAERPEGSVSTLKIQRTQQEDSAVYLCASSLLGQGGGSPLHFGNGTRLTVT.

The chain uses TRBV19 and TRBJ2-3; 8 bases agree with TRBD1. The V gene's germline CDR1 is LNHDA and CDR2 SQIVND (reference sequence). After removal of 6 bases from V and 4 bases from J, the junction contained 6 bases not matched to a gene. The CDR3 length is 14 residues. The CDR3, as DNA: TGTGCCAGTAGAGTCAGGGGGCTGGCAGATACGCAGTATTTT. It codes for CASRVRGLADTQYF. The whole variable domain, remainder taken from reference TRBV19 and TRBJ2-3, is DGGITQSPKYLFRKEGQNVTLSCEQNLNHDAMYWYRQDPGQGLRLIYYSQIVNDFQKGDIAEGYSVSREKKESFPLTVTSAQKNPTAFYLCASRVRGLADTQYFGPGTRLTVL.

The chain uses TRBV2 and TRBJ1-5; 7 nucleotides agree with TRBD1. Germline CDR1 SNHLY, CDR2 FYNNEI. The CDR3 is 14 amino acids. Trimming at V came to 5 bases and at J to 6 bases, leaving 7 bases not matched to a gene. Written as DNA, the CDR3 is TGTGCCAGCAGTTCAGACAGGGCAGGTCAGCCCCAGCATTTT. It encodes CASSSDRAGQPQHF. Together with reference TRBV2 and TRBJ1-5, the CDR3 gives the full variable domain: EPEVTQTPSHQVTQMGQEVILRCVPISNHLYFYWYRQILGQKVEFLVSFYNNEISEKSEIFDDQFSVERPDGSNFTLKIRSTKLEDSAMYFCASSSDRAGQPQHFGDGTRLSIL.

This rearrangement joins TRBV15 to TRBJ2-3; no definite D call. V lost 3 bases and J lost 1, with 8 bases in between. The CDR3 contains 14 residues. Germline-derived CDR1 and CDR2 are LNHNV and YYDKDF (reference sequence). The CDR3 bases are TGTGCCACCAGCAGGACTGGACGCACAGATACGCAGTATTTT. This gives the protein CATSRTGRTDTQYF.

This clonotype came up many times. J is TRBJ2-7 and V is TRBV29-1, with 11 positions matching TRBD1. This CDR3 is built from 13 residues. V shed 7 bases and J 6 bases; nucleotides not matched to a gene: 8. Germline V CDR1 and CDR2: SQVTM, ANQGSEA. CDR3 residues: CSARTGGAGEQYF. The CDR3 nucleotides read TGCAGCGCAAGGACAGGGGGCGCGGGCGAGCAGTACTTC.

This clonotype was picked up a small number of times. This sequence joins TRBV29-1 and TRBJ2-7; either TRBD1 or TRBD2 may supply D (5 bases each). There are 15 residues in the CDR3. Germline loops: CDR1 SQVTM, CDR2 ANQGSEA. V was pared by 6 bases and J by 2 bases, with 20 bases between. The CDR3 DNA reads TGCAGCGTCCAAACCCGGGACGCCGCTCCCTACGAGCAGTACTTC. It specifies CSVQTRDAAPYEQYF.

This sequence joins TRBV24-1 and TRBJ1-1; D gene unclear. Trimming left V 0 bases short and J 8 bases short, with 9 bases between. Germline CDR1 and CDR2: KGHDR and SFDVKD. The length of the CDR3 is 13 residues. CDR3 DNA sequence: TGTGCCACCAGTGATTTGCTTGGGATCGAAGCTTTCTTT. This codes for CATSDLLGIEAFF.

The table lists this clonotype with a few counts. The chain combines TRBV19 with TRBJ1-5; no firm D call. Trimming took off 3 bases at V and 1 base at J, with 4 bases between the two ends. Germline V gene sequence: CDR1 LNHDA, CDR2 SQIVND (reference sequence). This CDR3 is built from 13 residues. CDR3 amino acids: CASSIASNQPQHF. CDR3 bases: TGTGCCAGTAGTATTGCGAGCAATCAGCCCCAGCATTTT. The full variable domain, its missing parts supplied by reference TRBV19 and TRBJ1-5, is DGGITQSPKYLFRKEGQNVTLSCEQNLNHDAMYWYRQDPGQGLRLIYYSQIVNDFQKGDIAEGYSVSREKKESFPLTVTSAQKNPTAFYLCASSIASNQPQHFGDGTRLSIL.

The rearrangement uses TRBV11-3 and TRBJ2-7; D is perhaps TRBD1 (5 bases). The CDR3 loop spans 14 amino acids. V was trimmed by 1 base and J by 7 bases, leaving 14 bases between them. Germline V gives CDR1 SGHNT, CDR2 YENEEA. CDR3 region: CASSLVGQGGEQYV. The CDR3 nucleotides are TGTGCCAGCAGCTTAGTAGGGCAGGGCGGTGAGCAGTACGTC.

V is TRBV7-2 and J is TRBJ1-2, with D unresolved. Germline-derived CDR1 and CDR2 are SGHTA and FQGNSA. This CDR3 spans 11 amino acids. The V gene lost 1 base and the J gene lost 7 bases, with 4 bases spanning the gap. The CDR3 nucleotides read TGTGCCAGCAGCTTAGGGGGTGGCTACACCTTC. As protein: CASSLGGGYTF.

The genes are TRBV7-8 and TRBJ1-2; D is ambiguous. Per germline, CDR1 SGHVS and CDR2 FQNEAQ. This CDR3 is 13 amino acids long. The ends were cut back, 1 base at V and 4 bases at J, with 7 bases in the middle. CDR3 in amino acids: CASSLENGYGYTF. The CDR3 coding sequence is TGTGCCAGCAGCTTAGAGAATGGCTATGGCTACACCTTC.

The CDR3 DNA follows: TGTGCCAGCAGCTTAAGACAGAACACTGAAGCTTTCTTT. Protein product: CASSLRQNTEAFF. V and J are TRBV7-9 and TRBJ1-1; D is undetermined. This CDR3 is 13 amino acids long. The V end was cut by 2 bases, the J end by 1 base, with 5 bases between. Germline lookup yields CDR1 SEHNR and CDR2 FQNEAQ (reference sequence).

Ten or more counts support this clonotype. The chain joins TRBV20-1 to TRBJ2-7, with D tentatively TRBD1 (5 bases). V was trimmed by 0 bases and J by 0 bases, leaving 9 bases between them. Germline V gene lookup returns CDR1 DFQATT and CDR2 SNEGSKA (reference sequence). The CDR3 is 14 amino acids. The CDR3 here is CSARDPQASYEQYF. DNA of the CDR3: TGCAGTGCTAGAGATCCACAGGCCTCCTACGAGCAGTACTTC.

The chain recombines TRBV10-3 with TRBJ2-3, with TRBD2 as a possible D gene (6 bases). The germline gives CDR1 ENHRY, CDR2 SYGVKD. V was pared by 6 bases and J by 0 bases, with 13 bases between. This CDR3 comprises 15 residues. CDR3 DNA sequence: TGTGCCATCAGGGGAGGCGGGGATAGCACAGATACGCAGTATTTT. Encoded protein: CAIRGGGDSTDTQYF.

The chain employs TRBV4-2 and TRBJ2-1; 9 bases fit TRBD2. V lost 2 bases and J lost 9; bases outside the gene matches: 8. CDR3 length: 15 amino acids. Looked up from germline, CDR1 is LGHNA and CDR2 is YNFKEQ. The CDR3 DNA reads TGTGCCAGCAGCCAACTTAGCGGGGGTAGTCGTGAGCAGTTCTTC. This sequence encodes CASSQLSGGSREQFF.